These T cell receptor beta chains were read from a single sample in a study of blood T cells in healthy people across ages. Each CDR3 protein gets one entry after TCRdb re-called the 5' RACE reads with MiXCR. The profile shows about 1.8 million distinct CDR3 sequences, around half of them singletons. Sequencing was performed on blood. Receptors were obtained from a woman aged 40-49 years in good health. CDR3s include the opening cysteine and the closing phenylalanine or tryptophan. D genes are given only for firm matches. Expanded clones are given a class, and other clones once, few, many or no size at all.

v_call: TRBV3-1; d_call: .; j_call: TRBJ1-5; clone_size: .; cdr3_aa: CASSQDGEGNQPQHF; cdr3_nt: TGTGCCAGCAGCCAAGATGGGGAGGGTAATCAGCCCCAGCATTTT
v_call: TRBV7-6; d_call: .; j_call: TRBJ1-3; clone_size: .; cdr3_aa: CASSPKAHSGNTIYF; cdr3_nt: TGTGCCAGCAGCCCTAAGGCTCACTCTGGAAACACCATATATTTT
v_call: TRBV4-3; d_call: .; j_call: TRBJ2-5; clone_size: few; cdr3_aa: CASSQDLGPQETQYF; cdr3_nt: TGCGCCAGCAGCCAAGATCTGGGACCTCAAGAGACCCAGTACTTC
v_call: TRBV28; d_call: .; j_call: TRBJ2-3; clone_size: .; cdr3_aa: CASSLWPGGTDTQYF; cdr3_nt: TGTGCCAGCAGTTTATGGCCAGGGGGGACAGATACGCAGTATTTT
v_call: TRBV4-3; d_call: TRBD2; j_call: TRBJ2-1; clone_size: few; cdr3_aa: CASSQATSGGPDGDNEQFF; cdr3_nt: TGCGCCAGCAGCCAGGCGACTAGCGGGGGCCCAGATGGGGACAATGAGCAGTTCTTC
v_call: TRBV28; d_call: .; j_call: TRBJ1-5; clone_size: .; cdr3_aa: CASSLWDGGVDQPQHF; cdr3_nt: TGTGCCAGCAGTTTGTGGGATGGAGGGGTGGATCAGCCCCAGCATTTT
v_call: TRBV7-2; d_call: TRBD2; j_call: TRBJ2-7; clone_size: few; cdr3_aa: CASSISGGAFYEQYF; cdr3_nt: TGTGCCAGCAGCATTAGCGGGGGGGCCTTCTACGAGCAGTACTTC
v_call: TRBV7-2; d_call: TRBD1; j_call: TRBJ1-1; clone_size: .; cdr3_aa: CASSLAGTDGKAFF; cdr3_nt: TGTGCCAGCAGCTTAGCAGGGACAGACGGGAAAGCTTTCTTT
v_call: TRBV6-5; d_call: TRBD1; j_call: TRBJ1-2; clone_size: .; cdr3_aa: CASSYSSTGEGYTF; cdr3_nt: TGTGCCAGCAGTTATTCGTCGACAGGGGAAGGCTACACCTTC
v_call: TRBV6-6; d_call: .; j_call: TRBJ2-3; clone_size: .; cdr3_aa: CASSRGVSTDTQYF; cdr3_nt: TGTGCCAGCAGCCGCGGGGTGAGCACAGATACGCAGTATTTT
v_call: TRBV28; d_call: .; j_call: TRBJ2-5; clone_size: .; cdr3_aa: CASSWRGSGETQYF; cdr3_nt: TGTGCCAGCAGTTGGAGGGGTTCGGGAGAGACCCAGTACTTC
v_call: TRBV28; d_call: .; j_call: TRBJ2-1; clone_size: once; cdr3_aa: CASTSGDTYNEQFF; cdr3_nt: TGTGCCAGCACTTCAGGCGACACTTACAATGAGCAGTTCTTC
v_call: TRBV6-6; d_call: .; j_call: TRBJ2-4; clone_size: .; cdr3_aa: CASSYADSRNIQYF; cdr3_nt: TGTGCCAGCAGTTACGCCGACAGCAGAAACATTCAGTACTTC
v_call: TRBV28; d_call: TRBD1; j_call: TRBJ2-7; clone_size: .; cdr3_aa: CASSTVTRGLYEQYF; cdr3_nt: TGTGCCAGCAGTACGGTCACCAGGGGGCTCTACGAGCAGTACTTC
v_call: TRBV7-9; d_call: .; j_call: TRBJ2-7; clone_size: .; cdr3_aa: CASSLSAGWGEQYF; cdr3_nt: TGTGCCAGCAGCTTATCAGCGGGTTGGGGCGAGCAGTACTTC
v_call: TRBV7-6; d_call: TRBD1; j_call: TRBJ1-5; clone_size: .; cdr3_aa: CASSPGQGLQPQHF; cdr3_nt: TGTGCCAGCAGCCCGGGACAGGGCCTTCAGCCCCAGCATTTT
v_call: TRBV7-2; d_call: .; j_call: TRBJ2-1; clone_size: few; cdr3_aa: CASSSPNNNEQFF; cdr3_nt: TGTGCCAGCAGCTCCCCAAACAACAATGAGCAGTTCTTC
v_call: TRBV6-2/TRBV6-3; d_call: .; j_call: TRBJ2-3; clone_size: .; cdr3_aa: CAGSYDGAASTQYF; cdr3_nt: TGTGCCGGCAGTTACGATGGCGCGGCCTCTACGCAGTATTTT
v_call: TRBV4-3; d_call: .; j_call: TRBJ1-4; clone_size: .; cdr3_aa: CASSQVGRVEKLFF; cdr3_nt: TGCGCCAGCAGCCAAGTCGGCAGGGTAGAAAAACTGTTTTTT
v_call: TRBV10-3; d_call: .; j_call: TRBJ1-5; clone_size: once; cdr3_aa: CAITAVPNQPQHF; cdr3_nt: TGTGCCATCACGGCAGTCCCAAATCAGCCCCAGCATTTT
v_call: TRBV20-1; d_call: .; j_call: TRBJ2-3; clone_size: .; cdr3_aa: CSARSTLGDTQYF; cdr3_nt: TGCAGTGCCCGAAGCACACTAGGCGATACGCAGTATTTT
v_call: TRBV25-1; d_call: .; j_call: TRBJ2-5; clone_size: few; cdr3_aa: CASSEFRGRETQYF; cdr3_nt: TGTGCCAGCAGTGAGTTCAGGGGGAGGGAGACCCAGTACTTC
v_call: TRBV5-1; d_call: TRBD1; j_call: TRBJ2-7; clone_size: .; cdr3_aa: CASYGQGGLYEQYF; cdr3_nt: TGCGCCAGCTATGGACAGGGGGGCCTTTACGAGCAGTACTTC
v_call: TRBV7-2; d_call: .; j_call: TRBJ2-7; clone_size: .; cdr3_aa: CASSLAGNATYEQYF; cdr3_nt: TGTGCCAGCAGCTTAGCCGGTAACGCCACCTACGAGCAGTACTTC
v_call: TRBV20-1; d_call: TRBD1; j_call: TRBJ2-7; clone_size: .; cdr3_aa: CSAVNPGTGAYEQYF; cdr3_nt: TGCAGTGCTGTTAATCCCGGGACAGGGGCCTACGAGCAGTACTTC
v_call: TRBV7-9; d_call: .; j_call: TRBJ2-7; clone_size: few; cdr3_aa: CASSLSPGGNEQYF; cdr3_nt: TGTGCCAGCAGCTTAAGTCCAGGGGGGAACGAGCAGTACTTC
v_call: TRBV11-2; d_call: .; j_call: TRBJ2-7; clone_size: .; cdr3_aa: CASSSSQGYEQYF; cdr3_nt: TGTGCCAGCAGCTCGAGTCAGGGATACGAGCAGTACTTC
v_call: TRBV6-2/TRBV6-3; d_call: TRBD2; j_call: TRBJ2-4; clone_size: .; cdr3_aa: CASRRLAGEKNIQYF; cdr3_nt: TGTGCCAGCAGGCGACTAGCGGGGGAAAAGAACATTCAGTACTTC